These T cell receptor beta chains were read from a single sample in a study of blood T cells in healthy people across ages. TCRdb re-called the 5' RACE reads with MiXCR, one entry per CDR3 protein. The table records about 1.6 million distinct CDR3 sequences, roughly 30% of them present only once. The sequenced material came from blood. The receptor source for this set is a woman aged 25 to 39 in good health. Each CDR3 is given with its conserved first and last residue. The order of the fields is D gene, clone size, V gene, J gene, CDR3 protein, CDR3 DNA. The D gene is left open where the match is weak. Expanded clones are given a class, and other clones once, few, many or no size at all.

TRBD1	-	TRBV11-2	TRBJ2-3	CASSLRKPGQGPDTQYF	TGTGCCAGCAGCTTACGTAAACCGGGACAGGGGCCAGATACGCAGTATTTT
TRBD2	many	TRBV20-1	TRBJ2-7	CSASPSGVTYEQYF	TGCAGTGCTAGCCCTAGCGGGGTTACCTACGAGCAGTACTTC
-	many	TRBV7-9	TRBJ2-3	CASSLAVGTDTQYF	TGTGCCAGCAGCCTCGCGGTGGGCACAGATACGCAGTATTTT
-	many	TRBV12-3/TRBV12-4	TRBJ2-7	CASSQGGATYEQYF	TGTGCCAGCAGTCAAGGGGGGGCCACCTACGAGCAGTACTTC
-	many	TRBV28	TRBJ2-1	CASSPTGWGGSYNEQFF	TGTGCCAGCAGTCCCACAGGGTGGGGGGGCTCCTACAATGAGCAGTTCTTC
TRBD2	few	TRBV13	TRBJ2-5	CASSLGLVYAQYF	TGTGCCAGCAGCTTGGGACTAGTTTATGCCCAGTACTTC
-	-	TRBV7-2	TRBJ2-1	CASSRILAEPTPYNEQFF	TGTGCCAGCAGCCGAATTTTAGCGGAGCCAACCCCCTACAATGAGCAGTTCTTC
-	many	TRBV20-1	TRBJ1-6	CSASLGVGSPLHF	TGCAGTGCTAGTTTGGGTGTTGGTTCACCCCTCCACTTT
TRBD2	few	TRBV20-1	TRBJ2-3	CSASREGHPDTQYF	TGCAGTGCCTCGCGGGAGGGCCATCCAGATACGCAGTATTTT
-	-	TRBV6-1	TRBJ1-1	CASEGTNTEAFF	TGTGCCAGCGAGGGCACGAACACTGAAGCTTTCTTT
TRBD2	-	TRBV9	TRBJ2-1	CASSDPESSGGADEQFF	TGTGCCAGCAGCGACCCGGAGTCCAGCGGGGGGGCCGATGAGCAGTTCTTC
TRBD1	-	TRBV13	TRBJ2-3	CASSLGDRAADMQYF	TGTGCCAGCAGCTTAGGGGACAGGGCCGCAGATATGCAGTATTTT
-	-	TRBV10-3	TRBJ1-2	CAISVGDTPNYGYTF	TGTGCCATCAGTGTGGGGGACACCCCTAACTATGGCTACACCTTC
-	few	TRBV6-2/TRBV6-3	TRBJ2-1	CASSYPPEGEQFF	TGTGCCAGCAGTTACCCCCCTGAGGGTGAGCAGTTCTTC
-	few	TRBV5-5	TRBJ1-2	CAISPTRTANYGYTF	TGTGCCATCAGCCCGACCCGGACAGCTAACTATGGCTACACCTTC
TRBD1	-	TRBV10-3	TRBJ1-1	CAISRGTGETEAFF	TGTGCCATCAGTCGAGGGACAGGGGAAACTGAAGCTTTCTTT
TRBD2	few	TRBV9	TRBJ2-5	CASSVGLAGVIQETQYF	TGTGCCAGCAGCGTAGGACTAGCGGGAGTAATTCAAGAGACCCAGTACTTC
-	-	TRBV6-1	TRBJ1-5	CASSELYPGGNQPQHF	TGTGCCAGCAGTGAGCTTTATCCAGGGGGCAATCAGCCCCAGCATTTT
TRBD1	-	TRBV20-1	TRBJ1-2	CSANLGQAPGDVYGYTF	TGCAGTGCTAATCTCGGACAGGCCCCGGGGGATGTCTATGGCTACACCTTC
TRBD2	-	TRBV27	TRBJ2-7	CASSLGTSRRGEQYF	TGTGCCAGCAGTTTAGGGACTAGCCGCCGTGGGGAGCAGTACTTC
TRBD1	-	TRBV27	TRBJ2-7	CASSLWGQGPYEQYF	TGTGCCAGCAGTTTATGGGGACAGGGTCCCTACGAGCAGTACTTC
TRBD1	-	TRBV7-2	TRBJ1-2	CTSRQTGRENYGYTF	TGTACCAGCAGACAGACAGGGCGGGAGAACTATGGCTACACCTTC
-	few	TRBV7-9	TRBJ1-2	CASSTTGLYGYTF	TGTGCCAGCAGCACCACAGGGCTCTATGGCTACACCTTC
-	-	TRBV27	TRBJ1-4	CASSLGSGIRNEKLFF	TGTGCCAGCAGTCTCGGTTCCGGGATCCGCAATGAAAAACTGTTTTTT
-	-	TRBV5-1	TRBJ2-2	CASRPKNPEWSNTGELFF	TGCGCCAGCCGCCCCAAGAACCCAGAGTGGTCGAACACCGGGGAGCTGTTTTTT
TRBD1	-	TRBV6-1	TRBJ2-3	CASSEMDRVTDTQYF	TGTGCCAGCAGTGAAATGGACAGGGTGACAGATACGCAGTATTTT
-	many	TRBV21-1	TRBJ2-7	CASSSVHSYEQYF	TGTGCCAGCTCTTCGGTTCACTCCTACGAGCAGTACTTC
-	many	TRBV5-6	TRBJ2-5	CASSSRTATQYF	TGTGCCAGCAGCTCCCGGACCGCGACCCAGTACTTC
TRBD2	-	TRBV29-1	TRBJ2-1	CSVEGGDIYNEQFF	TGCAGCGTTGAGGGGGGGGATATCTACAATGAGCAGTTCTTC
-	-	TRBV3-1	TRBJ1-6	CASSQVLGSSYNSPLHF	TGTGCCAGCAGCCAAGTGCTAGGGAGCTCCTATAATTCACCCCTCCACTTT
TRBD1	-	TRBV7-9	TRBJ1-2	CASSSGQGANLGYTF	TGTGCCAGCAGCTCCGGACAGGGGGCGAATCTCGGCTACACCTTC
-	-	TRBV5-6	TRBJ2-1	CASSFEGAGYNEQFF	TGTGCCAGCAGCTTTGAGGGAGCGGGCTACAATGAGCAGTTCTTC
-	few	TRBV15	TRBJ1-5	CATSREGLNNQPQHF	TGTGCCACCAGCAGAGAGGGGCTGAACAATCAGCCCCAGCATTTT
TRBD2	many	TRBV4-1	TRBJ2-3	CASSPSGDAGGPGTQYF	TGCGCCAGCAGCCCAAGTGGGGACGCGGGGGGGCCGGGAACGCAGTATTTT
-	-	TRBV29-1	TRBJ2-7	CSVEEDRNYEQYF	TGCAGCGTTGAGGAAGACAGGAACTACGAGCAGTACTTC
TRBD2	-	TRBV7-2	TRBJ2-3	CASSFRLAIPDTQYF	TGTGCCAGCAGCTTTCGACTAGCTATACCAGATACGCAGTATTTT
-	-	TRBV14	TRBJ2-5	CASSQESWTPQRETQYF	TGTGCCAGCAGCCAAGAGTCATGGACTCCGCAACGGGAGACCCAGTACTTC
-	few	TRBV6-2/TRBV6-3	TRBJ2-7	CASRTEKGLLPYEQYF	TGTGCCAGCAGAACTGAGAAGGGACTCCTCCCCTACGAGCAGTACTTC
-	many	TRBV29-1	TRBJ2-5	CSAIDGSRVRTQYF	TGCAGCGCCATCGATGGGTCCCGCGTGAGGACCCAGTACTTC
-	-	TRBV20-1	TRBJ2-5	CSALRGGLVFATQYF	TGCAGTGCTCTCAGGGGGGGTCTGGTGTTTGCGACCCAGTACTTC
-	-	TRBV5-1	TRBJ1-6	CASSFDVVQGSNTPLHF	TGCGCCAGCAGCTTTGACGTAGTACAGGGTTCGAATACACCCCTCCACTTT
-	-	TRBV20-1	TRBJ1-2	CSASQGSDNYGYTF	TGCAGTGCTAGTCAAGGATCGGATAACTATGGCTACACCTTC
-	few	TRBV4-1	TRBJ1-2	CASSQDLARGYTF	TGCGCCAGCAGCCAAGATCTGGCGAGGGGCTACACCTTC
-	-	TRBV3-1	TRBJ2-4	CASSLRLVRGSEQYF	TGTGCCAGCAGCCTTCGACTAGTACGGGGGAGTGAGCAGTACTTC
TRBD1	many	TRBV4-1	TRBJ2-7	CASSQDSDRIYEQYF	TGCGCCAGCAGCCAAGATTCGGACAGGATCTACGAGCAGTACTTC
-	few	TRBV20-1	TRBJ2-4	CSARERLAKNIQYF	TGCAGTGCTAGAGAACGATTAGCCAAAAACATTCAGTACTTC
-	-	TRBV4-2	TRBJ2-5	CASARRVGQETQYF	TGTGCCAGCGCCCGGAGGGTGGGTCAAGAGACCCAGTACTTC
-	-	TRBV12-3/TRBV12-4	TRBJ2-3	CASRLRVTTDTQYF	TGTGCCAGCAGGTTAAGAGTAACCACAGATACGCAGTATTTT
-	few	TRBV3-1	TRBJ2-1	CASSRLGAGEGNEQFF	TGTGCCAGCAGCCGTTTAGGGGCGGGCGAGGGGAATGAGCAGTTCTTC
-	-	TRBV5-1	TRBJ2-7	CASSLVGGGYEQYF	TGCGCCAGCAGCTTGGTGGGAGGTGGCTACGAGCAGTACTTC
TRBD2	-	TRBV9	TRBJ2-1	CASSPPSGSNEQFF	TGTGCCAGCAGCCCCCCCAGCGGGAGCAATGAGCAGTTCTTC
-	-	TRBV10-3	TRBJ1-2	CAIGSGNNCGYTF	TGTGCCATCGGTTCAGGGAATAACTGTGGCTACACCTTC
TRBD1	many	TRBV7-9	TRBJ2-5	CASSSGQGLQETQYF	TGTGCCAGCAGCTCTGGACAGGGCCTGCAAGAGACCCAGTACTTC